This T cell receptor beta chain was recovered during a study of T-cell reconstitution after alpha-beta-depleted transplantation in children. The V gene's germline CDR1 is SGHTA and CDR2 FQGNSA. V dropped 4 bases and J dropped 9 bases, with 19 bases sitting between them. The CDR3 runs 15 residues. Preparation of the TCRbeta library involved a method that used unique molecular identifiers. One entry per CDR3 protein results from TCRdb running MiXCR on the PCR reads. The data contain about 690,000 distinct CDR3 sequences, 16% of them singletons. The chain carries TRBV7-2 and TRBJ2-4; D unresolved. The specimen comprised PBMCs from the stem cell graft donor, sampled from the stem cell graft. The TCR sequence derives from a human donor who donated a stem cell graft to a child with acute myeloid leukemia. The CDR3 region is CASSSGTRRQGIQYF. As DNA, the CDR3 is TGTGCCAGCAGCTCCGGTACCCGCCGCCAAGGCATTCAGTACTTC.